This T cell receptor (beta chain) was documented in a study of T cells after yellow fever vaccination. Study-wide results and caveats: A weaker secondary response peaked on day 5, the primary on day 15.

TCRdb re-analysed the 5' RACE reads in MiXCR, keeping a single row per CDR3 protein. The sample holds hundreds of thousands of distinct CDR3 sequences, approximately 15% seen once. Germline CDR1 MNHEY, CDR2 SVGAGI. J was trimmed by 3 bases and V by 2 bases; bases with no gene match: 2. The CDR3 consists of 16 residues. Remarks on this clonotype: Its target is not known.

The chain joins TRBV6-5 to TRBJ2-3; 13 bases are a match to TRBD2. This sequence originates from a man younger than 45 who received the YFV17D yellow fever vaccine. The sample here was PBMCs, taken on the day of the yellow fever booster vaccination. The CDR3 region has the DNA TGTGCCAGCAGTTACCCGGGACTAGCGGGAACAGATACGCAGTATTTT. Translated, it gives CASSYPGLAGTDTQYF.